This record covers a single T cell receptor (beta chain). This entry belongs to a study of glioma-infiltrating T cells after dendritic cell vaccination. Study-wide context: Between the early 2000s and the early 2010s, patients got autologous tumor lysate-pulsed dendritic cell vaccines.

The repertoire was sequenced with immunoSEQ multiplex PCR; TCRdb's copy has only in-frame clones and lacks some. The sample has approximately 50,000 clones; roughly 90% are singletons. Noted time point: after dendritic cell vaccination, including at tumor progression/relapse. Isocitrate dehydrogenase mutation was absent in all glioblastoma patients. The sequence came from a human donor with glioblastoma. The sequencing here drew on blood, taken after dendritic cell vaccination.

In DNA, the CDR3 is TGCGCCAGCAGCTTTTTAGCGGGAGACACCGGGGAGCTGTTTTTT. Its protein is CASSFLAGDTGELFF. The chain recombines TRBV5-1 with TRBJ2-2, with 9 bases identical to TRBD2. The germline CDR1 and CDR2 sequences are SGHRS and YFSETQ. V trimming: 2 bases; J trimming: 3 bases; junction bases outside the gene matches: 2. The CDR3 loop spans 15 amino acids.